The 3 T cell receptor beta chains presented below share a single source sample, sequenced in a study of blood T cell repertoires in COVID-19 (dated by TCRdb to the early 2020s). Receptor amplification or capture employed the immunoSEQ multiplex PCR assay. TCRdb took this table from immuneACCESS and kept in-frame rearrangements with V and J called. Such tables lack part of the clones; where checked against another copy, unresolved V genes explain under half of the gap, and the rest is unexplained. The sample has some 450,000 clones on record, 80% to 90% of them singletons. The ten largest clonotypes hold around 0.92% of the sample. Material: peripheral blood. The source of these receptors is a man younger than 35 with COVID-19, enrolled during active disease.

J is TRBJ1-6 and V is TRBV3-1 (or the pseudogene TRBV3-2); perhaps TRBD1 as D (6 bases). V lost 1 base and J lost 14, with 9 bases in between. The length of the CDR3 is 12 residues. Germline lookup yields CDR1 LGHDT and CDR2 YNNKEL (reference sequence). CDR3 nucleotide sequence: TGTGCCAGCAGCCAAGGGGACATGGCCCTCCACTTT. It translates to CASSQGDMALHF.

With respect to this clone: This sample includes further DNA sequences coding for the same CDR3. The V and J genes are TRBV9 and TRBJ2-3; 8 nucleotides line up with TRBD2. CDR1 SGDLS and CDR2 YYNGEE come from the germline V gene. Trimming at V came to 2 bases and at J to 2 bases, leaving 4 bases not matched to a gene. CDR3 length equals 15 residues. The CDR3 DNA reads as TGTGCCAGCAGCGTCACGGGGGGGCTCACAGATACGCAGTATTTT. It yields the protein CASSVTGGLTDTQYF.

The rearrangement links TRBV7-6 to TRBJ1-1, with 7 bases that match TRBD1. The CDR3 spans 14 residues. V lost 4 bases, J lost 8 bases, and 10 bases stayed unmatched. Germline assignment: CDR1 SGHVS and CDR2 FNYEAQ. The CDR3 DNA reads TGTGCCAGCAGCTCCACGACAGGGTCTAAAGAAGCTTTCTTT. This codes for CASSSTTGSKEAFF.